What follows is one T cell receptor beta chain and its context. The antigen this receptor binds is unknown. Per-nucleotide qualities are absent, and no much larger clonotype sits a single base away. The entry originates in a study of blood T cell repertoires in COVID-19 (TCRdb year 2020). Background for the entire study: Collaborator samples came from the United States, Italy and Spain and covered acute and convalescent phases of COVID-19. Where HLA class I and class II types were available, the types were taken from metadata supplied by the sample provider, not from assay-based typing. The sample metadata nearly always contained a de-identified subject ID, COVID-19 status, age in years and sex. Deeply sampled blood TCRbeta repertoires from subjects exposed to, actively infected with, or recovered from COVID-19 were included in the dataset. The material from the prospective study consisted of cDNA or gDNA derived from T cells, B-cell-depleted T cells, or PBMCs. The repertoires were released in a freely available public database intended as a resource for research on the immune response to SARS-CoV-2. The samples were drawn from the first 160 participants of the ongoing ImmuneRACE study and from roughly 1,300 subjects provided by 6 global collaborators.

TCRbeta CDR3 regions were amplified from genomic DNA by means of the immunoSEQ Assay, a bias-controlled multiplex PCR. Per the source publication's procedure: The number of nucleated cells in each sample was estimated from the amplification of reference gene primers within the assay. Sequence reads were collapsed and filtered to measure the absolute abundance of every unique TCRbeta CDR3 rearrangement. For each sample, productive Simpson clonality was calculated by taking the square root of Simpson's diversity index across productive rearrangements. As stored in TCRdb, this immuneACCESS dataset retains in-frame rearrangements with V and J assigned. A fraction of the clones does not appear; measured against another copy, unresolved V genes explain less than half of the discrepancy, and the remainder lacks a known reason. The D gene and trimming were derived from the DNA, and the V and J assignments and clone size from that table. The sample table shows approximately 300,000 clones, and 85% to 90% are seen once. The leading ten clones occupy approximately 0.98% of the sample.

Findings and caveats that apply to the study as a whole: The quantity of clinical and demographic metadata differed by source and by participant and was supplied without curation.

At one collaborating source in Seattle, patients were enrolled during active infection and were followed longitudinally through the course of disease. Collaborating institutions collected whole blood in K2EDTA tubes following their own protocols. Collaborator samples were shipped for TCRbeta analysis as frozen whole blood, isolated PBMCs, or DNA extracted from either sample type. Trimming accounts for 1 base at V and 3 bases at J, while the number of junction bases matched to no gene is 3. The CDR3 goes from the cysteine to the phenylalanine over 15 residues. Of all the DNA, just the CDR3 is kept, 45 bases in frame from base 1. CDR1 is given as PRHDT and CDR2 as FYEKMQ, both from the germline V gene (reference sequence).

The rearrangement combines TRBV13 with TRBJ2-7, and TRBD1 aligns with 10 junction nucleotides. Input material: peripheral blood. This receptor was identified in a woman aged 40 to 55 with COVID-19, enrolled during active disease. CDR3 reads: CASSLAGQGGYEQYF. In nucleotides, the sequence is TGTGCCAGCAGCTTAGCAGGACAGGGGGGCTACGAGCAGTACTTC. Supplemented by the reference TRBV13 and TRBJ2-7 proteins around the CDR3, the complete variable domain is AAGVIQSPRHLIKEKRETATLKCYPIPRHDTVYWYQQGPGQDPQFLISFYEKMQSDKGSIPDRFSAQQFSDYHSELNMSSLELGDSALYFCASSLAGQGGYEQYFGPGTRLTVT.